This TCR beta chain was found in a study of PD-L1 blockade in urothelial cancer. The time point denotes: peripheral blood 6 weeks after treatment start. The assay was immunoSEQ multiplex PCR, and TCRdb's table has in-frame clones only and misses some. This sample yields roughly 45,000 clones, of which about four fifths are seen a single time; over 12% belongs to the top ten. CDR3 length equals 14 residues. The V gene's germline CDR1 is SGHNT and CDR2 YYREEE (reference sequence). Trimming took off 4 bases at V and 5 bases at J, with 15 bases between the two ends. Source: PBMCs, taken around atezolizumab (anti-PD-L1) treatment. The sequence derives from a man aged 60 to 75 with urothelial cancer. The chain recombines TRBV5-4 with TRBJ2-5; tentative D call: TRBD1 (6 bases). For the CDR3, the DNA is TGTGCCAGCAGCCTCCGATACAGGGAGGAGACCCAGTACTTC. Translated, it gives CASSLRYREETQYF.